The 29 T cell receptor beta chains presented below share a single source sample, sequenced in a study of OX40 agonist ivuxolimab in advanced cancers. Data came from immunoSEQ multiplex PCR; TCRdb stores just in-frame clones and leaves some out. The table records around 40,000 clones, 80% of them present only once. Sequencing was performed on CD4+ or CD8+ T cells sorted from blood, taken in a trial of the OX40 agonist ivuxolimab. Receptors originate from an adult with an advanced solid tumor such as melanoma, head and neck, liver or kidney cancer.

The chain is built from TRBV7-3 and TRBJ2-2, with D perhaps matching TRBD2 (5 bases). Trimming pared 0 bases from V and 4 bases from J, leaving 9 bases between. CDR1 and CDR2 from the germline V gene are SGHTA and FQGTGA. The CDR3 sequence is 15 residues long. The CDR3 is CASSLTAGSTGELFF. CDR3 DNA sequence: TGTGCCAGCAGCTTAACAGCTGGGAGCACCGGGGAGCTGTTTTTT.

The V gene is TRBV5-1, the J gene TRBJ2-5; D is possibly TRBD1 or TRBD2 (5 bases each). Trimming left V 0 bases short and J 3 bases short, with 9 bases between. The CDR3 runs 14 residues. Germline V gene lookup returns CDR1 SGHRS and CDR2 YFSETQ. The chain's CDR3 is CASSLVGGEETQYF. CDR3 DNA: TGCGCCAGCAGCTTGGTTGGGGGTGAAGAGACCCAGTACTTC.

This chain links TRBV5-1 with TRBJ1-1; D might be TRBD1 (6 bases). V was shortened by 4 bases and J by 3 bases, with 10 bases between the two germline ends. Germline V CDR1 and CDR2: SGHRS, YFSETQ. The CDR3 has 13 amino acids. CDR3 sequence: CASSLRGDTEAFF. CDR3 bases: TGCGCCAGCAGCCTCAGGGGAGACACTGAAGCTTTCTTT.

The chain is built from TRBV28 and TRBJ2-7, with 10 bases lining up with TRBD2. The CDR3 contains 14 residues. The J segment lost 6 bases and the V segment lost 2 bases, leaving 4 bases of the junction unmatched. From germline, CDR1 is MDHEN and CDR2 SYDVKM. Written as DNA, the CDR3 is TGTGCCAGCAGTTTACTTTGGACTAGCGGCGAGCAGTACTTC. This codes for CASSLLWTSGEQYF.

This clone was observed a few times. The chain has TRBV5-1 and TRBJ1-2, with 9 nucleotides matching TRBD1. V shed 4 bases, J shed 3 bases, and the junction held 7 bases outside the gene matches. CDR1 SGHRS and CDR2 YFSETQ come from the germline V gene. The CDR3 has 15 amino acids. CDR3 in DNA: TGCGCCAGCAGCGACCGGGACAGGGCCCACTATGGCTACACCTTC. Protein sequence: CASSDRDRAHYGYTF.

As regards this clone: Other DNA sequences of this sample code for an identical CDR3. The chain carries TRBV30 and TRBJ1-2; possible D gene TRBD1, 6 bases. The V and J ends lost 3 bases and 4 bases respectively, with 15 bases between them. CDR3 length equals 14 residues. From germline, CDR1 is GTSNPN and CDR2 SVGIG (reference sequence). CDR3 amino acids: CAWSPRGRPYGYTF. The DNA of the CDR3 is TGTGCCTGGAGCCCTCGGGGGCGACCCTATGGCTACACCTTC.

The chain combines TRBV5-1 with TRBJ2-3; 7 bases are shared with TRBD1. Germline V gene data show CDR1 as SGHRS and CDR2 as YFSETQ. The CDR3 length is 14 residues. The trim removed 5 bases at V and 0 bases at J, leaving 3 bases unmatched. CDR3 DNA: TGCGCCAGCAGGACAGGGCATAGCACAGATACGCAGTATTTT. As protein: CASRTGHSTDTQYF.

The chain is built from TRBV7-8 and TRBJ1-1; no firm D call. The CDR3 contains 15 residues. Germline V gene data show CDR1 as SGHVS and CDR2 as FQNEAQ. V shed 3 bases and J shed 0 bases, with 11 bases lying between them. CDR3 coding DNA: TGTGCCAGCAGCTTGGGTAATAATTTGAACACTGAAGCTTTCTTT. Amino acids: CASSLGNNLNTEAFF.

This clone was observed a handful of times. The chain has TRBV5-4 and TRBJ2-5; no clear D. This CDR3 comprises 14 residues. CDR1 is SGHNT and CDR2 is YYREEE in the germline V gene (reference sequence). V lost 3 bases to trimming and J lost 2 bases, with 11 bases between them. In DNA form, the CDR3 reads TGTGCCAGCAGCTCAGCTGGTGTTCAAGAGACCCAGTACTTC. This translates into CASSSAGVQETQYF.

V usage is TRBV15 and J usage is TRBJ2-5; 9 bases are a match to TRBD2. V trimming: 2 bases; J trimming: 5 bases; junction bases outside the gene matches: 9. The CDR3 length is 16 residues. The germline CDR1 and CDR2 sequences are LNHNV and YYDKDF (reference sequence). The CDR3 DNA is TGTGCCACCAGCAGAAACGGCGGGAGGGCCGTGGAGACCCAGTACTTC. This gives the protein CATSRNGGRAVETQYF. Filled out from reference TRBV15 and TRBJ2-5, the complete variable domain reads DAMVIQNPRYQVTQFGKPVTLSCSQTLNHNVMYWYQQKSSQAPKLLFHYYDKDFNNEADTPDNFQSRRPNTSFCFLDIRSPGLGDTAMYLCATSRNGGRAVETQYFGPGTRLLVL.

This clone was picked up a small number of times. The chain carries TRBV7-8 and TRBJ2-7, with D perhaps matching TRBD2 (5 bases). The V gene's germline CDR1 is SGHVS and CDR2 FQNEAQ. This CDR3 is 17 amino acids long. Trimming took off 5 bases at V and 2 bases at J, with 22 bases between the two ends. DNA for the CDR3: TGTGCCAGCAGCCTACGCGTCCCCTCCGGGAAGGCCTACGAGCAGTACTTC. Amino acid sequence: CASSLRVPSGKAYEQYF. Based on the CDR3 plus reference TRBV7-8 and TRBJ2-7, the full variable domain is GAGVSQSPRYKVAKRGQDVALRCDPISGHVSLFWYQQALGQGPEFLTYFQNEAQLDKSGLPSDRFFAERPEGSVSTLKIQRTQQEDSAVYLCASSLRVPSGKAYEQYFGPGTRLTVT.

V and J are TRBV5-4 and TRBJ2-5; TRBD2 matches at 7 bases. Germline V CDR1 and CDR2: SGHNT, YYREEE (reference sequence). The CDR3 has 15 residues. The V and J ends lost 7 bases and 1 base, in that order; junction bases with no gene match: 10. CDR3 in DNA: TGTGCCAGCGGGACTATAGACGCCCGCCAAGAGACCCAGTACTTC. The encoded protein is CASGTIDARQETQYF.

The chain employs TRBV28 and TRBJ1-6; tentative D call: TRBD1 (5 bases). The germline gives CDR1 MDHEN, CDR2 SYDVKM. V lost 6 bases and J 0 bases, leaving 9 bases between the germline ends. This CDR3 comprises 15 residues. Written as DNA, the CDR3 is TGTGCCAGCAGGCTGGGGGGCTCCTATAATTCACCCCTCCACTTT. It encodes CASRLGGSYNSPLHF.

The gene calls are TRBV10-1 and TRBJ2-5; 10 bases fit TRBD2. The CDR3 covers 15 residues. J lost 4 bases, V lost 8 bases, and 10 bases had no gene match. Per germline, CDR1 WNHNN and CDR2 SYGVQD (reference sequence). The CDR3 region has the DNA TGCGCCAGCTCGGAACAGACTAGCGGGCTAGAGACCCAGTACTTC. Protein: CASSEQTSGLETQYF.

The rearrangement links TRBV10-1 to TRBJ1-2; D is undetermined. The V gene lost 2 bases and the J gene lost 8 bases, with 12 bases spanning the gap. Germline V gene data show CDR1 as WNHNN and CDR2 as SYGVQD (reference sequence). The CDR3 loop spans 13 amino acids. The CDR3 here is CASSENFVGGYTF. CDR3 coding DNA: TGCGCCAGCAGTGAGAATTTCGTCGGGGGCTACACCTTC.

V is TRBV30 and J is TRBJ1-1, with D possibly being TRBD1 (5 bases). Trimming removed 0 bases at V and 10 bases at J, with 9 bases between. This CDR3 comprises 11 residues. In germline, CDR1 is GTSNPN, CDR2 SVGIG (reference sequence). The CDR3: CAWSVLGGAFF. CDR3 sequence (DNA): TGTGCCTGGAGTGTACTCGGGGGAGCTTTCTTT. Using reference TRBV30 and TRBJ1-1 for the parts outside the CDR3, the full variable domain is SQTIHQWPATLVQPVGSPLSLECTVEGTSNPNLYWYRQAAGRGLQLLFYSVGIGQISSEVPQNLSASRPQDRQFILSSKKLLLSDSGFYLCAWSVLGGAFFGQGTRLTVV.

The CDR3 loop reads CAWRATTGHHYEQYF. The CDR3 DNA reads as TGTGCCTGGAGGGCCACGACCGGACATCACTACGAGCAGTACTTC. The chain has TRBV30 and TRBJ2-7; D is possibly TRBD1 (5 bases). Germline V gives CDR1 GTSNPN, CDR2 SVGIG (reference sequence). The CDR3 is 15 residues long. V was clipped by 3 bases and J by 3 bases, with 18 bases between them.

This clone showed up just once. CDR3 DNA: TGTGCCAGCAGCCCGCTCCGGGGCCGGGGCTATGGCTACACCTTC. It specifies CASSPLRGRGYGYTF. This chain joins TRBV6-5 and TRBJ1-2, with D possibly TRBD1 on 5 matching bases. Germline V gene lookup returns CDR1 MNHEY and CDR2 SVGAGI. The V and J ends lost 6 bases and 4 bases respectively, with 18 bases between them. The CDR3 covers 15 residues.

The V and J genes are TRBV6-1 and TRBJ1-5; D is perhaps TRBD1 (5 bases). CDR3 length equals 15 residues. V was trimmed by 8 bases and J by 0 bases, leaving 14 bases between them. The germline CDR1 and CDR2 sequences are MNHNS and SASEGT. As DNA, the CDR3 is TGTGCCAGCCAATACACCGGGACTAGCAATCAGCCCCAGCATTTT. Translating it yields CASQYTGTSNQPQHF.

The V and J genes are TRBV7-3 and TRBJ2-1; 9 bases are shared with TRBD2. The CDR3 loop spans 16 amino acids. Germline CDR1 reads SGHTA; CDR2 reads FQGTGA. V was clipped by 6 bases and J by 7 bases; unmatched bases: 13. CDR3 in amino acids: CASSGMIGLANNEQFF. The CDR3 DNA reads TGTGCCAGCAGTGGTATGATCGGACTAGCGAATAATGAGCAGTTCTTC.

This chain joins TRBV7-9 and TRBJ1-3; 8 bases line up with TRBD1. The CDR3 sequence is 16 residues long. The junction had 10 bases not matched to a gene; V was cut back by 5 bases and J by 4 bases. Germline CDR1 reads SEHNR; CDR2 reads FQNEAQ (reference sequence). The CDR3 region has the DNA TGTGCCAGCAGCCCCGGACAGGGACCGATCGGAAACACCATATATTTT. This translates into CASSPGQGPIGNTIYF.

This chain connects TRBV5-1 to TRBJ2-3; the D is unclear. Deletions cut 0 bases from V and 0 bases from J, with 11 bases between. In germline, CDR1 is SGHRS, CDR2 YFSETQ. This CDR3 spans 16 amino acids. The CDR3: CASSLVAATSTDTQYF. DNA of the CDR3: TGCGCCAGCAGCTTGGTAGCCGCTACTAGCACAGATACGCAGTATTTT.

This chain connects TRBV6-6 to TRBJ2-3; 12 nucleotides align to TRBD2. Germline V lookup: CDR1 MNHNY, CDR2 SVGAGI (reference sequence). J lost 6 bases, V lost 10 bases, and 5 bases had no gene match. The CDR3 spans 13 residues. The CDR3 spells CATLTSGSDTQYF. As DNA, the CDR3 is TGTGCCACCCTGACTAGCGGGAGTGATACGCAGTATTTT.

V is TRBV28 and J is TRBJ2-1; no clear D. The germline V gene has CDR1 MDHEN and CDR2 SYDVKM. V was trimmed by 3 bases and J by 4 bases, leaving 13 bases between them. This CDR3 contains 15 residues. The CDR3 bases are TGTGCCAGCAGTTTTCAATCGGGCCCTTACAATGAGCAGTTCTTC. As protein: CASSFQSGPYNEQFF.

The chain uses TRBV6-5 and TRBJ2-7, with 8 nucleotides matching TRBD2. The CDR3 consists of 14 residues. Trimming cost V 7 bases and J 1 base; bases outside gene matches: 6. From germline, CDR1 is MNHEY and CDR2 SVGAGI. This CDR3 is CASTPPGGSYEQYF. The CDR3 DNA reads as TGTGCCAGCACCCCACCGGGGGGGTCCTACGAGCAGTACTTC.

V is TRBV7-9 and J is TRBJ2-2; 8 nucleotides match TRBD1. Unmatched junction bases numbered 8, after V lost 11 bases and J lost 0 bases. Germline V gene lookup returns CDR1 SEHNR and CDR2 FQNEAQ (reference sequence). The CDR3 is 15 amino acids. The CDR3 nucleotides are TGTGCCGGGCGACCGGGACAGGCGAACACCGGGGAGCTGTTTTTT. The encoded protein is CAGRPGQANTGELFF. The variable domain in full, with the rest retrieved from reference TRBV7-9 and TRBJ2-2, is DTGVSQNPRHKITKRGQNVTFRCDPISEHNRLYWYRQTLGQGPEFLTYFQNEAQLEKSRLLSDRFSAERPKGSFSTLEIQRTEQGDSAMYLCAGRPGQANTGELFFGEGSRLTVL.

This clone was seen a handful of times. The CDR3 protein is CASSVEGRVAFF. DNA for the CDR3: TGTGCCAGCAGCGTAGAAGGGAGGGTCGCTTTCTTT. The gene calls are TRBV9 and TRBJ1-1; D is unresolved. CDR3 size: 12 residues. V dropped 0 bases and J dropped 11 bases, with 11 bases sitting between them. Germline CDR1 is SGDLS and CDR2 is YYNGEE.

V usage is TRBV5-1 and J usage is TRBJ2-1, with TRBD2 identical over 7 bases. The CDR3 loop spans 16 amino acids. CDR1 and CDR2 from the germline V gene are SGHRS and YFSETQ. The junction had 6 bases not matched to a gene; V was cut back by 0 bases and J by 3 bases. CDR3 sequence (DNA): TGCGCCAGCAGCTTGGGCTTAGCGGGCAACTACAATGAGCAGTTCTTC. Translated: CASSLGLAGNYNEQFF.

Regarding this clone: This same CDR3 is encoded by further DNA sequences in the sample. The chain has TRBV30 and TRBJ2-2; 7 positions agree with TRBD2. Germline V CDR1 and CDR2: GTSNPN, SVGIG (reference sequence). The CDR3 is 15 residues long. The V and J ends lost 4 bases and 0 bases, in that order; junction bases with no gene match: 5. CDR3 in DNA: TGTGCCTGGAAGGGAGGGAAAACGAACACCGGGGAGCTGTTTTTT. The encoded protein is CAWKGGKTNTGELFF.